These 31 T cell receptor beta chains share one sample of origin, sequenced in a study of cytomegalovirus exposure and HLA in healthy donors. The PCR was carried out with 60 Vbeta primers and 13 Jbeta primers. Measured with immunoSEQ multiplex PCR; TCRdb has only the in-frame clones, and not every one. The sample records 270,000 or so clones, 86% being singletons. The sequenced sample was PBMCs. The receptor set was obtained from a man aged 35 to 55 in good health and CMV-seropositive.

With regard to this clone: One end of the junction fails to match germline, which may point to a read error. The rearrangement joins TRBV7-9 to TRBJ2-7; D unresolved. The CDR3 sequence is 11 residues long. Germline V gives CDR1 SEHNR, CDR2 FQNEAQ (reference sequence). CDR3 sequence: CSSSSYYEQYF. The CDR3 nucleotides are TGTTCCAGCAGCTCCTACTACGAGCAGTACTTC.

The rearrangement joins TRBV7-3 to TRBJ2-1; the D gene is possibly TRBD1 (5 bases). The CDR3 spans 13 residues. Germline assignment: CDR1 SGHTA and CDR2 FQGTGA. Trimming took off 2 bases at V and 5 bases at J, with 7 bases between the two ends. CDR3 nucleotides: TGTGCCAGCAGCTTAGTAGGGGACAATGAGCAGTTCTTC. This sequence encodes CASSLVGDNEQFF.

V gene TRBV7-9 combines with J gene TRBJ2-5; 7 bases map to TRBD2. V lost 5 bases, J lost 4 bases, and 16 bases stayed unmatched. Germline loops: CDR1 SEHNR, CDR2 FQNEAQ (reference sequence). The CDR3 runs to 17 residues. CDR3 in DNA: TGTGCCAGCAGCCCTTGGTTTAATGGCGGGAGCGGAGAGACCCAGTACTTC. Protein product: CASSPWFNGGSGETQYF.

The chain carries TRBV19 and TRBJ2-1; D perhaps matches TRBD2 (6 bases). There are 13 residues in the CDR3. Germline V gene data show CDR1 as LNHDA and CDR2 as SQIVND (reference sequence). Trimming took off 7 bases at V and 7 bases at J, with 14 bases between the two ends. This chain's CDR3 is CASMGRDKNEQFF. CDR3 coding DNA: TGTGCCAGTATGGGGCGGGATAAGAATGAGCAGTTCTTC.

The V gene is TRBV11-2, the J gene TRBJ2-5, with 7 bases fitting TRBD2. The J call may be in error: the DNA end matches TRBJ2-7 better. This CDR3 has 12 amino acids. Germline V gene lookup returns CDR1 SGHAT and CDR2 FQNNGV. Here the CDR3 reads CASRGGGYEQYF. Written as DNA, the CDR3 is TGTGCCAGCAGGGGCGGGGGCTACGAGCAGTACTTC.

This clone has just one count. The CDR3 loop is CASSQQGVGAGELFF. The CDR3 nucleotides read TGTGCCAGCAGCCAACAGGGGGTAGGCGCCGGGGAGCTGTTTTTT. The chain carries TRBV7-3 and TRBJ2-2, with 8 positions matching TRBD1. V lost 5 bases, J lost 6 bases, and 8 bases stayed unmatched. The germline CDR1 and CDR2 sequences are SGHTA and FQGTGA. The CDR3 loop spans 15 amino acids.

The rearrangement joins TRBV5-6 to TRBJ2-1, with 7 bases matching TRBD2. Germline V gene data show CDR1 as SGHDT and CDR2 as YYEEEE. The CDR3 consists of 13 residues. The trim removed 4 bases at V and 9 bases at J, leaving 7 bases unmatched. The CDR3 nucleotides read TGTGCCAGCAGCCCTAGACTAGCTCGTGAGCAGTTCTTC. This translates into CASSPRLAREQFF.

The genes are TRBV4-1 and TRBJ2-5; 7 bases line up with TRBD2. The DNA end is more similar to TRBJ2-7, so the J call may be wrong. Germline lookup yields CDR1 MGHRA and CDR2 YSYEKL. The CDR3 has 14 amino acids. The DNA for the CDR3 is TGCGCCAGCAGCCAACTAGGACTAGTAACCGAGCAGTACTTC. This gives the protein CASSQLGLVTEQYF.

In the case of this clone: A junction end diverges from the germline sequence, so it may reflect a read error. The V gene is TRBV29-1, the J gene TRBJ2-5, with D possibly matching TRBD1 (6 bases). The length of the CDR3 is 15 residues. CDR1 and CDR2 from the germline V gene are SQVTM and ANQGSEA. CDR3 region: CSVEDPTGNQEAQYF. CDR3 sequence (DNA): TGCAGCGTTGAAGATCCCACAGGGAACCAAGAGGCCCAGTACTTC.

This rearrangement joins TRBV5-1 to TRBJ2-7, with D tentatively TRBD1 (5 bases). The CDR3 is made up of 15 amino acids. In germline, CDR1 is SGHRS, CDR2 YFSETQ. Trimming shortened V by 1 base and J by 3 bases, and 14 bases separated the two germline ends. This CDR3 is CASSLSWQGYYEQYF. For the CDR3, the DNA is TGCGCCAGCAGCTTGTCTTGGCAGGGCTACTACGAGCAGTACTTC.

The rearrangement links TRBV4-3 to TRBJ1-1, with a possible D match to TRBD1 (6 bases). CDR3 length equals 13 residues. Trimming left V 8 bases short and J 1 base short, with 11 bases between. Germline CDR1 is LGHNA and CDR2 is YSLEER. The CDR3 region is CASRIRGNTEAFF. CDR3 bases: TGCGCCAGCCGGATCAGGGGGAACACTGAAGCTTTCTTT.

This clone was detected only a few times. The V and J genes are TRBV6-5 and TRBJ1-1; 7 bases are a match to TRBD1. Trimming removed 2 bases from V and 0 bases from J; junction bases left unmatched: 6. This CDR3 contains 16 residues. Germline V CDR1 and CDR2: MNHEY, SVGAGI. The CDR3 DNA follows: TGTGCCAGCAGTTACCTGACAGGGACAGTGAACACTGAAGCTTTCTTT. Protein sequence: CASSYLTGTVNTEAFF.

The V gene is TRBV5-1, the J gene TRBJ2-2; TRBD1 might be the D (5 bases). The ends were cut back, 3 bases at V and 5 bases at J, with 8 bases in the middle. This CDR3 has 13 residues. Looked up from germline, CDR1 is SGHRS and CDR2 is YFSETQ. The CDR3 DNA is TGCGCCAGCAGCTCCAGGGATACCGGGGAGCTGTTTTTT. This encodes CASSSRDTGELFF.

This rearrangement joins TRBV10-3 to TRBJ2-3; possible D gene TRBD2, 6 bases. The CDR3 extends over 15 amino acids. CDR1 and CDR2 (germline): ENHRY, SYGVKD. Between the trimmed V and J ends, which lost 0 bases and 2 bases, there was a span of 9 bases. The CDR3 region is CAISESEGNTDTQYF. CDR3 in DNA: TGTGCCATCAGTGAGTCGGAGGGGAACACAGATACGCAGTATTTT.

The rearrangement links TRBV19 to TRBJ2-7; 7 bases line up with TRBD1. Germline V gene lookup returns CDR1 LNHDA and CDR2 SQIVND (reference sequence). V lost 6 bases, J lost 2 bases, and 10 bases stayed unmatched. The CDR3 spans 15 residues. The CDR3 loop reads CASSQDRAGAYEQYF. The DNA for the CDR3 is TGTGCCAGTAGCCAAGACAGGGCTGGGGCCTACGAGCAGTACTTC.

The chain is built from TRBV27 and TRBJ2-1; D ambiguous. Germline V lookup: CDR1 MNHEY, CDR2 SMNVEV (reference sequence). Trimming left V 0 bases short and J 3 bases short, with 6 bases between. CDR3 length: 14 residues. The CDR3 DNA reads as TGTGCCAGCAGTTTATCACCAGACTACAATGAGCAGTTCTTC. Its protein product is CASSLSPDYNEQFF.

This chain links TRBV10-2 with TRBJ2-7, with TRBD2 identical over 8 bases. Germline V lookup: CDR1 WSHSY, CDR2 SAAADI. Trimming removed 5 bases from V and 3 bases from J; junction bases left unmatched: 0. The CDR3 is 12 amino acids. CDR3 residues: CASSLAGYEQYF. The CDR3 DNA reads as TGCGCCAGCAGTCTAGCGGGCTACGAGCAGTACTTC.

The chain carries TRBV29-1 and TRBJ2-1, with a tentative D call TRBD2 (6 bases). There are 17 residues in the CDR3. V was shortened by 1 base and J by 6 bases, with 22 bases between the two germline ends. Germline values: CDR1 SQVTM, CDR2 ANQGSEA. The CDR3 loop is CSVEGGRLGYYPNEQFF. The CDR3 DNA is TGCAGCGTTGAAGGGGGACGACTAGGGTATTATCCCAATGAGCAGTTCTTC.

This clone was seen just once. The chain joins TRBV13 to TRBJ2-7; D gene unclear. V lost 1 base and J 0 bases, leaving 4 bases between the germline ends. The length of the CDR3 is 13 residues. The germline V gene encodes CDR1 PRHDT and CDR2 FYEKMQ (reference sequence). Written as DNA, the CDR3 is TGTGCCAGCAGCTTAGAGAGCTCCTACGAGCAGTACTTC. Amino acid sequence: CASSLESSYEQYF.

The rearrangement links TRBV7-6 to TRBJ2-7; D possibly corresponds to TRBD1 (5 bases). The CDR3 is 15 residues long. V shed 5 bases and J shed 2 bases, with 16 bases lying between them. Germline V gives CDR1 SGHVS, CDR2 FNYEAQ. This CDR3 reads CASSANPTAPYEQYF. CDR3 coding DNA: TGTGCCAGCAGCGCAAATCCGACAGCTCCCTACGAGCAGTACTTC.

CDR3 in DNA: TGTGCCAGCAGACTAGCGGGAGTGGTCGGGGAGCTGTTTTTT. This codes for CASRLAGVVGELFF. The genes are TRBV7-9 and TRBJ2-2; 11 bases fit TRBD2. Per germline, CDR1 SEHNR and CDR2 FQNEAQ (reference sequence). J was trimmed by 7 bases and V by 6 bases; bases with no gene match: 4. The CDR3 consists of 14 residues.

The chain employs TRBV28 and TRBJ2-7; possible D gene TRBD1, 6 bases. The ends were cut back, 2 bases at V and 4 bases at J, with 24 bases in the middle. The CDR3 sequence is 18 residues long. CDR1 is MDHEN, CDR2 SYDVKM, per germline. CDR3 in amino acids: CASSLPPPTGYLAYEQYF. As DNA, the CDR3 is TGTGCCAGCAGTTTACCCCCACCTACAGGGTATCTCGCGTACGAGCAGTACTTC.

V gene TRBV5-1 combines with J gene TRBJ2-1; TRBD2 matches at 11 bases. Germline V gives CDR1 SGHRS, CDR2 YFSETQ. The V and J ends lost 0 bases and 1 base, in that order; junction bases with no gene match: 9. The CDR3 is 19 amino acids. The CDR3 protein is CASSLAELAGGPSYNEQFF. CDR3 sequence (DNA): TGCGCCAGCAGCTTGGCCGAGTTAGCGGGAGGGCCATCCTACAATGAGCAGTTCTTC.

The DNA of the CDR3 is TGTGCCAGTAGTATAACCGGGACAGGAGCCTACGAGCAGTACTTC. As protein: CASSITGTGAYEQYF. The chain links TRBV19 to TRBJ2-7, with 8 bases aligning to TRBD1. The CDR3 is 15 amino acids. The germline V gene encodes CDR1 LNHDA and CDR2 SQIVND (reference sequence). The V gene end was trimmed by 2 bases and the J gene end by 2 bases; junction bases not matched to a gene: 5.

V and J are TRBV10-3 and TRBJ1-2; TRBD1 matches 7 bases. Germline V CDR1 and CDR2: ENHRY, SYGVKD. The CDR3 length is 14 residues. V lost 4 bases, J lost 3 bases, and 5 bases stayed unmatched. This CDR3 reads CAISGTGADYGYTF. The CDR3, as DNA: TGTGCCATCAGTGGAACAGGGGCTGACTATGGCTACACCTTC.

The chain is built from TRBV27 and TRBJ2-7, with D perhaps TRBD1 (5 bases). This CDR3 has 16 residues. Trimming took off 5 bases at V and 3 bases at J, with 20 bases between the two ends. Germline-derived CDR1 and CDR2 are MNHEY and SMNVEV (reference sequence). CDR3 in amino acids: CASSLLPGLSHYEQYF. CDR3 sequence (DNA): TGTGCCAGCAGTCTCCTGCCAGGGCTGAGCCACTACGAGCAGTACTTC.

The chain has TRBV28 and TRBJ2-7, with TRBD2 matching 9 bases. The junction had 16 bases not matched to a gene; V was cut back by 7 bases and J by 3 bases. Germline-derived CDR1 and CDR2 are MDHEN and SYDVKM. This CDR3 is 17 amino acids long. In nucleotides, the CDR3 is TGTGCCAGCACTTTGACCCTGGGGGCTAGCGGGAACTACGAGCAGTACTTC. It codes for CASTLTLGASGNYEQYF.

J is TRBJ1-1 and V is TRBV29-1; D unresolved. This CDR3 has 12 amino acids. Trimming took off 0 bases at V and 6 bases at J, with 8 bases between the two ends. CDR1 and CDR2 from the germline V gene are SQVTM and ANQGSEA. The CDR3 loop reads CSVEDGRPEAFF. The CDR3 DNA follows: TGCAGCGTTGAAGATGGGAGGCCTGAAGCTTTCTTT.

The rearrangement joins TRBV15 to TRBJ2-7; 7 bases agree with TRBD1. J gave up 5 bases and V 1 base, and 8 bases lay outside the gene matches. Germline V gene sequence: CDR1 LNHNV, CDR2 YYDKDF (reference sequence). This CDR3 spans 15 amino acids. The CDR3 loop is CATSRGGTGANEQYF. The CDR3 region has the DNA TGTGCCACCAGCAGAGGCGGCACAGGGGCCAACGAGCAGTACTTC.

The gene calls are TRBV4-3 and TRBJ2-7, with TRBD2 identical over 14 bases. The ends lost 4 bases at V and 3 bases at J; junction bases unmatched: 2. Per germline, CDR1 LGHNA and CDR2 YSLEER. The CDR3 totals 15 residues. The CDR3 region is CASSLGLAGGYEQYF. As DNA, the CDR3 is TGCGCCAGCAGCCTAGGACTAGCGGGAGGCTACGAGCAGTACTTC.

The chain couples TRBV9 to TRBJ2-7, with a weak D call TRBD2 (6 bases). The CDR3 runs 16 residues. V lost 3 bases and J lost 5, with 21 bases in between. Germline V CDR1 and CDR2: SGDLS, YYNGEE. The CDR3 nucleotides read TGTGCCAGCAGCGGAACGTTTAGCGGCCGCGTCCACGAGCAGTACTTC. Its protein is CASSGTFSGRVHEQYF.